Below, one T cell receptor beta chain is given with its context. Its matching antigen is unknown. This sample is drawn from a study of T-cell memory formation after mild COVID-19. The study's findings and limits: Pre-infection memory contained some responding clones, which suggested that cross-reactive memory had joined.

This CDR3 region has 16 residues. Germline V gives CDR1 SGHRS, CDR2 YFSETQ. Trimming removed 3 bases from V and 4 bases from J, with 16 bases in between. TCRdb ran MiXCR on the 5' RACE reads and lists one entry per CDR3 protein. The sample comprises 350,000 to 450,000 distinct CDR3 sequences, 20% to 30% of which are singletons, and 8.5% to 9% rests with the top ten. V usage is TRBV5-1 and J usage is TRBJ2-2, with D perhaps assigned TRBD1 or TRBD2 (6 bases each). This receptor was obtained from an adult woman who had mild COVID-19 (a few samples of this study predate the infection). Cell type and time point are not known. The sequenced sample was PBMCs or a T cell subset sorted from them (not recorded which). This CDR3 is CASSWGAGSSTGELFF. CDR3 sequence (DNA): TGCGCCAGCAGCTGGGGGGCCGGATCTTCCACCGGGGAGCTGTTTTTT.